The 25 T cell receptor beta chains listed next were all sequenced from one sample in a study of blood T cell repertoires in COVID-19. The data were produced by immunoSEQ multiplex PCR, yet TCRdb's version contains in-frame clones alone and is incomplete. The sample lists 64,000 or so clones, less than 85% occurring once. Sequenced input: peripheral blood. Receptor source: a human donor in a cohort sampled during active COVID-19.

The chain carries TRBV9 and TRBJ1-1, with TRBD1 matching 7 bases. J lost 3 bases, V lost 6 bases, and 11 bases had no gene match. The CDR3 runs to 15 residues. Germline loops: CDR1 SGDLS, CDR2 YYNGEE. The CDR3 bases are TGTGCCAGCATCAACTTGGACAGGTTGGACACTGAAGCTTTCTTT. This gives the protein CASINLDRLDTEAFF.

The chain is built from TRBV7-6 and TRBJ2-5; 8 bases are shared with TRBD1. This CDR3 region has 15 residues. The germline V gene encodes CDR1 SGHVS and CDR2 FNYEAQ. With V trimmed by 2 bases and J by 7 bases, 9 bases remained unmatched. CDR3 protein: CASSLFIRGRGTQYF. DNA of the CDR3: TGTGCCAGCAGCTTATTCATCAGGGGGCGGGGGACCCAGTACTTC. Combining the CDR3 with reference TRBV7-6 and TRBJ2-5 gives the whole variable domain GAGVSQSPRYKVTKRGQDVALRCDPISGHVSLYWYRQALGQGPEFLTYFNYEAQQDKSGLPNDRFSAERPEGSISTLTIQRTEQRDSAMYRCASSLFIRGRGTQYFGPGTRLLVL.

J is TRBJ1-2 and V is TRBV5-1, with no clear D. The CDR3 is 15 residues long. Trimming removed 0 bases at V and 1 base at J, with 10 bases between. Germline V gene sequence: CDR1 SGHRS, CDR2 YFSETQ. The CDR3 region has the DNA TGCGCCAGCAGCTTGGGAGGCTCTCTTAACTATGGCTACACCTTC. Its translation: CASSLGGSLNYGYTF.

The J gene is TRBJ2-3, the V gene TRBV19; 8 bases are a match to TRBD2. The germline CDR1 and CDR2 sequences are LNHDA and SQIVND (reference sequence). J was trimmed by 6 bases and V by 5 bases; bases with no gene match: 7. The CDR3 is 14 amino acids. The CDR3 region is CASSLQRERDTQYF. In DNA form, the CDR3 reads TGTGCCAGTAGTTTACAGCGGGAGAGGGATACGCAGTATTTT.

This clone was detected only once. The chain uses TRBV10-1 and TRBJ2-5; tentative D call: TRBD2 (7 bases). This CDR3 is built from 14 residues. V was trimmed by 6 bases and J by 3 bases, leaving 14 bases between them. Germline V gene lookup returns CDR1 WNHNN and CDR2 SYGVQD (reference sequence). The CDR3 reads CASRERDTKETQYF. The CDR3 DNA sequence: TGCGCCAGCAGGGAGCGGGACACGAAAGAGACCCAGTACTTC.

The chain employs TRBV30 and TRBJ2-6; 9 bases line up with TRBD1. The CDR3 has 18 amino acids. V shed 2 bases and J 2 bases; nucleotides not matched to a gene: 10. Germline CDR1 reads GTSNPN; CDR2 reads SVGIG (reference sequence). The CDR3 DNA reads TGTGCCTGGAGTTTTTTCGGGACAGGGAACACTGGGGCCAACGTCCTGACTTTC. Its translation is CAWSFFGTGNTGANVLTF.

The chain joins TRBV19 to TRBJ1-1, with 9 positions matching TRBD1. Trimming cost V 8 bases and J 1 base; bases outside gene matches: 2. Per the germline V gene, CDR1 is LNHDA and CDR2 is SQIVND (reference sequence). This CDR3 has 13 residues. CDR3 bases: TGTGCCAGTCGGGACAGGGCGAACACTGAAGCTTTCTTT. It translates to CASRDRANTEAFF.

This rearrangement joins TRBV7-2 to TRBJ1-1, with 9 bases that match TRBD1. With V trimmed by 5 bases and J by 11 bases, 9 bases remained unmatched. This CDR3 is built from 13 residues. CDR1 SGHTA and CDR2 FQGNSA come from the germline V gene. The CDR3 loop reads CASSEGQGLSAFF. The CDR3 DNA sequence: TGTGCCAGCAGCGAGGGACAGGGCCTTTCTGCTTTCTTT.

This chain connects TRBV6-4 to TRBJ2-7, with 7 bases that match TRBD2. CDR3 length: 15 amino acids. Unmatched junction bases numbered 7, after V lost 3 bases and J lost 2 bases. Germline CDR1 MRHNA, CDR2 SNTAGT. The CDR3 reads CASSERSGATYEQYF. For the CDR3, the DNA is TGTGCCAGCAGTGAGAGGAGCGGGGCTACCTACGAGCAGTACTTC.

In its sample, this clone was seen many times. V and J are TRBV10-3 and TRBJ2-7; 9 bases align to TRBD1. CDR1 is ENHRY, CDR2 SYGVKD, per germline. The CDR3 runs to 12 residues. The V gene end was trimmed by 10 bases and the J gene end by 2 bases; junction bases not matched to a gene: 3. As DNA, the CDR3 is TGTGCCACCGGGACAGGGACCTACGAGCAGTACTTC. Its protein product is CATGTGTYEQYF.

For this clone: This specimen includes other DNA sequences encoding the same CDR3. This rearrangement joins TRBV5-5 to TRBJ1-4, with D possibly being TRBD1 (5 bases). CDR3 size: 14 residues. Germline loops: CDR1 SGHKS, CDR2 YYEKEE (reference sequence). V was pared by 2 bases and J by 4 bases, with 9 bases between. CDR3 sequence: CASSLWGGNEKLFF. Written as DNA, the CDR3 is TGTGCCAGCAGCTTATGGGGGGGTAATGAAAAACTGTTTTTT.

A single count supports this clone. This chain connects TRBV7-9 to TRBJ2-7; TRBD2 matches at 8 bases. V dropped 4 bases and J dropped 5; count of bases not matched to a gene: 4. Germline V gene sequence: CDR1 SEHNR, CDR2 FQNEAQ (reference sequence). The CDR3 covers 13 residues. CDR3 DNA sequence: TGTGCCAGCAGCTCGACTAGCGTCAACGAGCAGTACTTC. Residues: CASSSTSVNEQYF.

The CDR3, as DNA: TGTGCCAGCAGCGTAGGGGGACAGGGTAGCTACGAGCAGTACTTC. It is translated as CASSVGGQGSYEQYF. The rearrangement joins TRBV9 to TRBJ2-7; 9 bases are a match to TRBD1. Germline CDR1 SGDLS, CDR2 YYNGEE. The CDR3 is 15 amino acids. V lost 0 bases, J lost 3 bases, and 4 bases stayed unmatched.

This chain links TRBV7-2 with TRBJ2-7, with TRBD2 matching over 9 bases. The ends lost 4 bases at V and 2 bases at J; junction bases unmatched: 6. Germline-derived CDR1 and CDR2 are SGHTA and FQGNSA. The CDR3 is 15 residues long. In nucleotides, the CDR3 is TGTGCCAGCAGCTCAGGACTAGCGCGACCCTACGAGCAGTACTTC. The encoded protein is CASSSGLARPYEQYF.

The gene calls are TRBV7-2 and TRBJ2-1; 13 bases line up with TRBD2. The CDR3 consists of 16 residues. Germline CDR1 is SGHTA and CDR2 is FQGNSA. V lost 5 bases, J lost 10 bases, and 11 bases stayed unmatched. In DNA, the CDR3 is TGTGCCAGCAGCCTCGGGACTAGCGGGACGGCGCAGGAGCAGTTCTTC. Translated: CASSLGTSGTAQEQFF.

This CDR3 reads CANYRWWLKLFF. The CDR3 DNA follows: TGTGCCAACTACCGTTGGTGGTTGAAGCTGTTTTTT. V is TRBV2 and J is TRBJ2-2; D is undetermined. Trimming pared 10 bases from V and 12 bases from J, leaving 18 bases between. CDR3 length: 12 residues. Germline V gives CDR1 SNHLY, CDR2 FYNNEI.

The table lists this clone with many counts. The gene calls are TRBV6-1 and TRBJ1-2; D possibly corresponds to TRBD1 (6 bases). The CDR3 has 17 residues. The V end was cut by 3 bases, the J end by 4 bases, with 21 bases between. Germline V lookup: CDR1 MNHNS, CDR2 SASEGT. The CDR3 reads CASSEAGTTLLSYGYTF. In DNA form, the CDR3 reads TGTGCCAGCAGTGAGGCAGGGACAACTCTCCTTAGCTATGGCTACACCTTC.

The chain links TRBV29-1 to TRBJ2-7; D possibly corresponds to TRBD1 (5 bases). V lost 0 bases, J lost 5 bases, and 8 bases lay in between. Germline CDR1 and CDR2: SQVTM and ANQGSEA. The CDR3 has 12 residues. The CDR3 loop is CSVEDTGDEQYF. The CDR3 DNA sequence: TGCAGCGTTGAAGATACAGGTGACGAGCAGTACTTC.

CDR3 amino acids: CASRPTGGRYGYTF. The CDR3 bases are TGTGCCAGCAGACCTACAGGGGGCCGTTATGGCTACACCTTC. This rearrangement joins TRBV28 to TRBJ1-2, with TRBD1 identical over 9 bases. The CDR3 covers 14 residues. Germline CDR1 and CDR2: MDHEN and SYDVKM. After removal of 6 bases from V and 5 bases from J, the junction contained 7 bases not matched to a gene.

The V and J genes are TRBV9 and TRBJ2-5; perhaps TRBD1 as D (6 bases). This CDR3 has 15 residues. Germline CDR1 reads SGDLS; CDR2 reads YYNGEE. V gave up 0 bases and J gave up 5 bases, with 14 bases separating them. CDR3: CASSVEGIQGETQYF. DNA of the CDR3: TGTGCCAGCAGCGTAGAGGGAATTCAGGGGGAGACCCAGTACTTC.

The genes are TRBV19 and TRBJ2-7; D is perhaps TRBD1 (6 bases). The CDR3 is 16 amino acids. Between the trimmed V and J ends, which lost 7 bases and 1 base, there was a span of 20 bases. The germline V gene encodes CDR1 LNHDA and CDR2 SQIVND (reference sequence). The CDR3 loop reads CASTPGGLWGSYEQYF. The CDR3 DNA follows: TGTGCCAGTACTCCTGGGGGCCTTTGGGGATCCTACGAGCAGTACTTC.

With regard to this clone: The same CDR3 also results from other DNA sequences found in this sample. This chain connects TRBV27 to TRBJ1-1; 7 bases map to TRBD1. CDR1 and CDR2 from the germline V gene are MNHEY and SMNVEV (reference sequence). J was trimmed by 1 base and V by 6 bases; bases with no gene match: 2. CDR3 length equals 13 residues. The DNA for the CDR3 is TGTGCCAGCAGACAGGGGAGGAACACTGAAGCTTTCTTT. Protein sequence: CASRQGRNTEAFF.

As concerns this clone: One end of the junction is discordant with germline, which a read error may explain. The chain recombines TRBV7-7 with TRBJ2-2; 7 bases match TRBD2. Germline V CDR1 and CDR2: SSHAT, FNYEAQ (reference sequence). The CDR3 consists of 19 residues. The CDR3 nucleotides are TGTGCTAGCAGCTTAGGTCGCGGGGAGGGCCCGTTGGGCACCGGGGAGCTGTTTTTT. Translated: CASSLGRGEGPLGTGELFF.

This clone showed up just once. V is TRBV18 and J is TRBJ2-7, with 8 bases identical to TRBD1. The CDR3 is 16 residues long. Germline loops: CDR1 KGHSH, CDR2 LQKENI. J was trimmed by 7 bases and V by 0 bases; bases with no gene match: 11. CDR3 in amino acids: CASSPPVQGAPREQYF. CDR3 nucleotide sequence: TGTGCCAGCTCACCACCGGTCCAGGGGGCGCCCCGGGAGCAGTACTTC.

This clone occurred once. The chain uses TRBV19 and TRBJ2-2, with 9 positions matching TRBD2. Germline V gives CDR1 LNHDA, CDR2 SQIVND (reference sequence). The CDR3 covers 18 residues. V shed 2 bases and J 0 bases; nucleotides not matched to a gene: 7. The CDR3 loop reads CASSIRSSGATNTGELFF. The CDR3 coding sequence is TGTGCCAGTAGTATAAGGTCTAGCGGGGCAACGAACACCGGGGAGCTGTTTTTT.